One sample yielded the 22 T cell receptor beta chains listed below, sequenced in a study of blood T cell repertoires in COVID-19. Measured with immunoSEQ multiplex PCR; TCRdb has only the in-frame clones, and not every one. The data show roughly 230,000 clones, around four fifths seen once. Input material: peripheral blood. All receptors derive from a middle-aged man with active or convalescent COVID-19.

The rearrangement links TRBV24-1 to TRBJ1-1; no clear D. V was clipped by 0 bases and J by 13 bases, with 8 bases between them. Looked up from germline, CDR1 is KGHDR and CDR2 is SFDVKD. The CDR3 totals 11 residues. Here the CDR3 DNA reads TGTGCCACCAGTGATTTGTTCTCGGTTTTCTTT. Residues: CATSDLFSVFF.

This sequence joins TRBV12-3 or TRBV12-4 and TRBJ1-1; TRBD1 agrees at 9 bases. CDR3 length: 13 residues. V was pared by 5 bases and J by 5 bases, with 3 bases of the junction left unmatched. The DNA of the CDR3 is TGTGCCAGCAGTCGGACAGGGGCGACTGAAGCTTTCTTT. This encodes CASSRTGATEAFF.

This clone occurred once. The genes are TRBV4-1 and TRBJ2-2, with D maybe TRBD1 (6 bases). Trimming removed 1 base at V and 7 bases at J, with 16 bases between. Germline V CDR1 and CDR2: MGHRA, YSYEKL. The CDR3 is made up of 16 amino acids. CDR3 sequence reads: CASSQVEGGWGGELFF. CDR3 bases: TGCGCCAGCAGCCAAGTGGAAGGGGGTTGGGGCGGGGAGCTGTTTTTT.

The CDR3 spells CASSQPKGASYNEQFF. In DNA form, the CDR3 reads TGTGCCAGCAGCCAACCGAAGGGGGCTTCCTACAATGAGCAGTTCTTC. The rearrangement links TRBV7-3 to TRBJ2-1; 7 bases line up with TRBD1. In germline, CDR1 is SGHTA, CDR2 FQGTGA. The V and J ends lost 5 bases and 1 base, in that order; junction bases with no gene match: 8. The CDR3 totals 16 residues.

In this sample, this clone turned up a few times. The V gene is TRBV7-2, the J gene TRBJ1-1; D may be TRBD1 (5 bases). The CDR3 sequence is 15 residues long. Deletions cut 1 base from V and 5 bases from J, with 14 bases between. The germline gives CDR1 SGHTA, CDR2 FQGNSA. This CDR3 is CASSLDPGLRTEAFF. The CDR3 DNA reads as TGTGCCAGCAGCTTAGATCCAGGGTTACGGACTGAAGCTTTCTTT.

The rearrangement links TRBV5-1 to TRBJ1-1; 7 positions agree with TRBD1. This CDR3 region has 13 residues. The V and J ends lost 0 bases and 5 bases, in that order; junction bases with no gene match: 1. From germline, CDR1 is SGHRS and CDR2 YFSETQ. This CDR3 is CASSLAQGTEAFF. Here the CDR3 DNA reads TGCGCCAGCAGCTTGGCACAGGGGACTGAAGCTTTCTTT. Full variable domain (missing parts from reference TRBV5-1 and TRBJ1-1): KAGVTQTPRYLIKTRGQQVTLSCSPISGHRSVSWYQQTPGQGLQFLFEYFSETQRNKGNFPGRFSGRQFSNSRSEMNVSTLELGDSALYLCASSLAQGTEAFFGQGTRLTVV.

This clone was seen just once. The chain employs TRBV12-5 and TRBJ2-3; possibly TRBD2 for D (6 bases). V was pared by 7 bases and J by 2 bases, with 16 bases between. Per germline, CDR1 LGHNT and CDR2 FRNRAP. This CDR3 region has 15 residues. CDR3 residues: CASDDIGGNTDTQYF. Written as DNA, the CDR3 is TGTGCTAGTGATGATATTGGCGGGAACACAGATACGCAGTATTTT.

The chain uses TRBV3-1 (or the pseudogene TRBV3-2) and TRBJ1-1; 10 bases are a match to TRBD1. The germline V gene encodes CDR1 LGHDT and CDR2 YNNKEL (reference sequence). The CDR3 extends over 15 amino acids. V shed 2 bases, J shed 4 bases, and the junction held 4 bases outside the gene matches. CDR3 protein: CASSQSWTGGTEAFF. The DNA for the CDR3 is TGTGCCAGCAGCCAAAGTTGGACAGGGGGCACTGAAGCTTTCTTT.

The V gene is TRBV2, the J gene TRBJ2-7; 9 nucleotides align to TRBD2. CDR3 length: 13 amino acids. Germline loops: CDR1 SNHLY, CDR2 FYNNEI. V lost 6 bases and J lost 3; bases outside the gene matches: 3. CDR3 protein: CASSLAGYYEQYF. CDR3 nucleotides: TGTGCCAGCAGCCTAGCGGGGTACTACGAGCAGTACTTC.

The chain is built from TRBV7-9 and TRBJ2-7; 7 nucleotides line up with TRBD2. The CDR3 spans 15 residues. Germline loops: CDR1 SEHNR, CDR2 FQNEAQ (reference sequence). J was trimmed by 6 bases and V by 4 bases; bases with no gene match: 12. CDR3 coding DNA: TGTGCCAGCAGCTCCCTGGGAGGGGTAATCGGCGAGCAGTACTTC. Translation gives CASSSLGGVIGEQYF.

The chain carries TRBV6-5 and TRBJ1-2, with D perhaps matching TRBD1 (6 bases). CDR1 MNHEY and CDR2 SVGAGI come from the germline V gene. V lost 2 bases to trimming and J lost 1 base, with 11 bases between them. The CDR3 consists of 15 residues. The CDR3: CASSYGGQINYGYTF. The CDR3 region has the DNA TGTGCCAGCAGTTACGGAGGACAGATTAACTATGGCTACACCTTC.

This chain uses TRBV2 with TRBJ2-7; 8 bases line up with TRBD2. The CDR3 spans 14 residues. The junction had 7 bases not matched to a gene; V was cut back by 3 bases and J by 6 bases. Germline V lookup: CDR1 SNHLY, CDR2 FYNNEI. Here the CDR3 reads CASSDRGGFGEQYF. The CDR3 bases are TGTGCCAGCAGTGATCGGGGGGGTTTCGGCGAGCAGTACTTC.

CDR3: CASSLNRDRGLISGELFF. CDR3 bases: TGTGCCAGCAGTCTAAACCGGGACAGGGGGCTGATCAGCGGGGAGCTGTTTTTT. The chain carries TRBV2 and TRBJ2-2, with 12 bases identical to TRBD1. The CDR3 is 18 amino acids. V lost 5 bases, J lost 7 bases, and 14 bases stayed unmatched. Germline CDR1 is SNHLY and CDR2 is FYNNEI.

The V and J genes are TRBV12-3 or TRBV12-4 and TRBJ2-5, with D perhaps TRBD2 (5 bases). The V gene lost 5 bases and the J gene lost 3 bases, with 7 bases spanning the gap. The CDR3 runs to 12 residues. CDR3 protein: CASSRREETQYF. DNA for the CDR3: TGTGCCAGCAGTCGGCGGGAAGAGACCCAGTACTTC.

V is TRBV7-2 and J is TRBJ1-3; TRBD1 might be the D (6 bases). There are 15 residues in the CDR3. Between the trimmed V and J ends, which lost 3 bases and 1 base, there was a span of 10 bases. CDR1 and CDR2 (germline): SGHTA, FQGNSA. The CDR3 loop is CASSFQTGSGNTIYF. The CDR3 DNA sequence: TGTGCCAGCAGCTTCCAGACAGGTTCTGGAAACACCATATATTTT.

V gene TRBV30 combines with J gene TRBJ2-7; 8 bases are a match to TRBD1. Per the germline V gene, CDR1 is GTSNPN and CDR2 is SVGIG (reference sequence). This CDR3 is built from 13 residues. The V segment lost 5 bases and the J segment 3 bases; nucleotides outside the gene matches: 6. The CDR3: CAWDPGQVYEQYF. The CDR3 DNA reads TGTGCCTGGGACCCGGGACAGGTCTACGAGCAGTACTTC.

The genes are TRBV7-8 and TRBJ1-1, with 7 bases identical to TRBD1. J gave up 2 bases and V 6 bases, and 6 bases lay outside the gene matches. The CDR3 totals 14 residues. Germline values: CDR1 SGHVS, CDR2 FQNEAQ. CDR3: CASRLDRVNTEAFF. CDR3 in DNA: TGTGCCAGCAGGCTAGACAGGGTAAACACTGAAGCTTTCTTT.

The J gene is TRBJ2-7, the V gene TRBV5-4; 12 nucleotides agree with TRBD1. V lost 2 bases and J lost 5; bases outside the gene matches: 5. From germline, CDR1 is SGHNT and CDR2 YYREEE (reference sequence). CDR3 length: 15 residues. This CDR3 reads CASSLDGTGGHEQYF. In DNA, the CDR3 is TGTGCCAGCAGCTTAGACGGGACAGGGGGCCACGAGCAGTACTTC.

The chain has TRBV30 and TRBJ1-3; D may be TRBD1 (5 bases). The length of the CDR3 is 14 residues. Germline CDR1 reads GTSNPN; CDR2 reads SVGIG (reference sequence). The V end was cut by 4 bases, the J end by 0 bases, with 10 bases between. The CDR3 here is CAWNRGLSGNTIYF. DNA of the CDR3: TGTGCCTGGAATAGGGGCCTCTCTGGAAACACCATATATTTT. The whole variable domain, remainder taken from reference TRBV30 and TRBJ1-3, is SQTIHQWPATLVQPVGSPLSLECTVEGTSNPNLYWYRQAAGRGLQLLFYSVGIGQISSEVPQNLSASRPQDRQFILSSKKLLLSDSGFYLCAWNRGLSGNTIYFGEGSWLTVV.

The rearrangement links TRBV24-1 to TRBJ1-5; 7 nucleotides align to TRBD1. Trimming took 4 bases from V and 5 from J; bases not matched to a gene: 4. Germline V gene data show CDR1 as KGHDR and CDR2 as SFDVKD. This CDR3 contains 14 residues. The chain's CDR3 is CATSETGVHQPQHF. The CDR3 DNA reads TGTGCCACCAGTGAAACAGGGGTCCATCAGCCCCAGCATTTT.

The gene calls are TRBV3-1 (or the pseudogene TRBV3-2) and TRBJ2-7; TRBD2 matches at 13 bases. CDR3 length equals 19 residues. Germline trimming cut 0 bases from V and 6 bases from J; bases unmatched to any gene: 14. Germline values: CDR1 LGHDT, CDR2 YNNKEL (reference sequence). The CDR3 region has the DNA TGTGCCAGCAGCCAAGATCTTTTTGGGTTAACTAGCGGGAGGGGCGAGCAGTACTTC. It codes for CASSQDLFGLTSGRGEQYF.

The gene calls are TRBV3-1 (or the pseudogene TRBV3-2) and TRBJ2-3, with a possible D match to TRBD2 (6 bases). The CDR3 is 16 amino acids. V lost 4 bases, J lost 2 bases, and 16 bases lay in between. The germline V gene encodes CDR1 LGHDT and CDR2 YNNKEL (reference sequence). CDR3 region: CASSPGTETYTDTQYF. The DNA for the CDR3 is TGTGCCAGCAGCCCCGGGACTGAAACTTACACAGATACGCAGTATTTT.